Below are 13 T cell receptor beta chains sequenced from a single sample in a study of identical twins. TCRdb re-called the 5' RACE reads through MiXCR, storing one row per CDR3 protein. The sample holds around 1.7 million distinct CDR3 sequences, roughly a third seen once. Sequencing was done on a sample of cord blood. The receptors derive from a newborn girl in good health.

The chain recombines TRBV29-1 with TRBJ2-3, with 7 bases lining up with TRBD1. V gave up 3 bases and J gave up 0 bases; unmatched junction bases: 0. CDR1 and CDR2 from the germline V gene are SQVTM and ANQGSEA. The CDR3 loop spans 13 amino acids. The CDR3 nucleotides read TGCAGCGTTGAGACAGGGAGCACAGATACGCAGTATTTT. It translates to CSVETGSTDTQYF.

This chain uses TRBV20-1 with TRBJ1-2, with unresolved D. V was trimmed by 6 bases and J by 2 bases, leaving 10 bases between them. This CDR3 has 12 amino acids. Looked up from germline, CDR1 is DFQATT and CDR2 is SNEGSKA (reference sequence). CDR3 nucleotide sequence: TGCAGTGCCAAACGGGAAAACTATGGCTACACCTTC. This translates into CSAKRENYGYTF.

This clonotype has ten or more counts. The chain is built from TRBV2 and TRBJ2-3, with 12 nucleotides matching TRBD2. This CDR3 spans 15 amino acids. Germline loops: CDR1 SNHLY, CDR2 FYNNEI. The ends lost 6 bases at V and 4 bases at J; junction bases unmatched: 5. CDR3 bases: TGTGCCAGCAGCCTAGCGGGAGGGCCCCCAGATACGCAGTATTTT. Encoded protein: CASSLAGGPPDTQYF.

The chain employs TRBV6-1 and TRBJ2-4, with D perhaps matching TRBD1 or TRBD2 (5 bases each). Between the trimmed V and J ends, which lost 3 bases and 0 bases, there was a span of 9 bases. This CDR3 has 15 residues. Germline-derived CDR1 and CDR2 are MNHNS and SASEGT. CDR3 sequence reads: CASSEGRIAKNIQYF. CDR3 bases: TGTGCCAGCAGTGAGGGACGGATAGCCAAAAACATTCAGTACTTC.

This clonotype was found a few times. The CDR3 region is CASSQARTVGLGELFF. In DNA, the CDR3 is TGTGCCAGCAGCCAAGCTAGGACCGTAGGGTTGGGGGAGCTGTTTTTT. The chain joins TRBV3-1 to TRBJ2-2; D not resolved. Germline V gene sequence: CDR1 LGHDT, CDR2 YNNKEL (reference sequence). V lost 1 base to trimming and J lost 8 bases, with 17 bases between them. This CDR3 contains 16 residues.

As concerns this clonotype: Relative to the germline gene, one junction end is altered; a read error may explain this. The rearrangement uses TRBV20-1 and TRBJ1-6; 7 positions match TRBD1. Germline CDR1 and CDR2: DFQATT and SNEGSKA (reference sequence). This CDR3 contains 14 residues. In DNA, the CDR3 is TGCAGTGCCCCTACAGGGGACCAAAATTCATCCCTCCACTTT. Its protein is CSAPTGDQNSSLHF.

The chain couples TRBV5-6 to TRBJ1-2, with D possibly being TRBD1 (6 bases). V lost 1 base to trimming and J lost 2 bases, with 15 bases between them. Germline lookup yields CDR1 SGHDT and CDR2 YYEEEE. There are 16 residues in the CDR3. The CDR3 reads CASSLFTGTSNYGYTF. The DNA for the CDR3 is TGTGCCAGCAGCTTGTTTACGGGGACATCAAACTATGGCTACACCTTC.

The V and J genes are TRBV29-1 and TRBJ1-1; D uncertain. The CDR3 runs to 13 residues. V shed 5 bases and J shed 0 bases, with 10 bases lying between them. CDR1 is SQVTM, CDR2 ANQGSEA, per germline. The CDR3: CSVREGMNTEAFF. In DNA, the CDR3 is TGCAGCGTTCGGGAGGGAATGAACACTGAAGCTTTCTTT.

The V gene is TRBV20-1, the J gene TRBJ2-7; D is possibly TRBD1 or TRBD2 (6 bases each). Germline V gives CDR1 DFQATT, CDR2 SNEGSKA (reference sequence). The CDR3 loop spans 14 amino acids. The V gene lost 0 bases and the J gene lost 5 bases, with 14 bases spanning the gap. In DNA form, the CDR3 reads TGCAGTGCTAGAGACCCGAGGGGGGCCCACGAGCAGTACTTC. Protein: CSARDPRGAHEQYF.

V is TRBV15 and J is TRBJ2-1; D not resolved. This CDR3 region has 14 residues. From germline, CDR1 is LNHNV and CDR2 YYDKDF (reference sequence). Between the trimmed V and J ends, which lost 8 bases and 0 bases, there was a span of 11 bases. The chain's CDR3 is CATPLASSYNEQFF. For the CDR3, the DNA is TGTGCCACCCCCCTCGCTAGCTCCTACAATGAGCAGTTCTTC.

The rearrangement links TRBV25-1 to TRBJ2-1, with TRBD2 matching 11 bases. The CDR3 has 21 residues. Germline lookup yields CDR1 MGHDK and CDR2 SYGVNS. The V gene end was trimmed by 1 base and the J gene end by 5 bases; junction bases not matched to a gene: 19. In nucleotides, the CDR3 is TGTGCCAGCAGTGAATTTGACTCGCGCACTAGCGGGGGTCTCATTGACAATGAGCAGTTCTTC. Its protein product is CASSEFDSRTSGGLIDNEQFF.

This clonotype was counted only a few times. The chain has TRBV20-1 and TRBJ2-7; 8 positions match TRBD2. CDR1 DFQATT and CDR2 SNEGSKA come from the germline V gene (reference sequence). J lost 4 bases, V lost 0 bases, and 5 bases had no gene match. The CDR3 has 14 amino acids. Here the CDR3 DNA reads TGCAGTGCTAGAGATCGGGGGGGGAGGTACGAGCAGTACTTC. Encoded protein: CSARDRGGRYEQYF.

This clonotype was counted only a few times. The chain joins TRBV5-4 to TRBJ1-1; 9 bases are a match to TRBD1. Germline V CDR1 and CDR2: SGHNT, YYREEE (reference sequence). With V trimmed by 4 bases and J by 3 bases, 4 bases remained unmatched. This CDR3 has 14 residues. CDR3 DNA: TGTGCCAGCAGCCCAACAGGGGGCCACACTGAAGCTTTCTTT. The encoded protein is CASSPTGGHTEAFF.